Listed here is a single T cell receptor beta chain. Its cognate antigen is unknown. The data originate from a study of shared clonotypes between healthy human individuals. Study results and limitations: On the whole, naive subsets had larger estimated richness than memory subsets had.

V lost 3 bases and J lost 3, with 11 bases in between. The CDR3 contains 14 residues. Germline CDR1 reads LNHDA; CDR2 reads SQIVND (reference sequence). The healthy adult donors were HIV-negative and reported no recent acute infections or vaccinations. Subsets obtained from CD4+ cells comprised CD45RA+ naive and CD45RA-negative memory cells. Assay used: immunoSEQ multiplex PCR; TCRdb lists only in-frame clones, some missing. Seen here are 2 million to 2.5 million clones, 85% to 95% observed once, and the top ten hold 0.39%. Sequenced input: naive CD4+ T cells from PBMCs. Subset: CD45RA+ positively selected. The source is a young man in good health. Some clones in this sample may be carry-over from other donors' samples. The gene calls are TRBV19 and TRBJ1-2; TRBD1 is a possible D gene (5 bases). The CDR3: CASSIPLGDYGYTF. The CDR3 DNA reads as TGTGCCAGTAGTATCCCTCTGGGGGACTATGGCTACACCTTC.